This T cell receptor (beta chain) stems from a study of beta chain features in type 1 diabetes. Whole-study findings and limits: Individuals with type 1 diabetes displayed fewer insertions and more deletions at VDJ junctions. Reads derived from cDNA could over-represent cells showing high TCR expression.

This clone showed up just a few times. Its target is not known. Expressed TCRB transcripts were sequenced because the entire RNA isolate underwent reverse transcription. Sequencing was performed with immunoSEQ multiplex PCR; in TCRdb, only in-frame clones are kept and a portion is missing. The sample records about 360,000 clones, around 12% being singletons. CD45RO/CCR7/CD25/CD127/CD95/CD27 staining was used to isolate CD4+ naive, central memory, regulatory and stem cell-like memory cells by sorting. The source is a man aged 18 to 29 in good health. What was sequenced was naive CD4+ T cells from blood.

The CDR3 DNA follows: TGTGCCAGCAGCTTATTTCAGGGGCCCTACGAGCAGTACTTC. This translates into CASSLFQGPYEQYF. This sequence joins TRBV7-2 and TRBJ2-7, with a tentative D call TRBD1 (6 bases). CDR3 length: 14 amino acids. The germline V and J ends were trimmed by 2 bases and 2 bases, with 10 bases remaining between them. Germline assignment: CDR1 SGHTA and CDR2 FQGNSA.